The next 31 T cell receptor beta chains were all read from a single sample in a study of T cells after yellow fever vaccination. TCRdb re-analysed the 5' RACE reads in MiXCR, keeping a single row per CDR3 protein. The sample shows nearly 550,000 distinct CDR3 sequences, 15% to 20% of them seen only once. The sample here was PBMCs, taken 15 days after the yellow fever booster vaccination. These receptors were taken from a man aged 25-40 years who received the YFV17D yellow fever vaccine.

This clonotype has a handful of counts. The chain joins TRBV6-5 to TRBJ2-1, with TRBD1 matching over 9 bases. V shed 4 bases, J shed 3 bases, and the junction held 16 bases outside the gene matches. The CDR3 is 19 amino acids. Germline loops: CDR1 MNHEY, CDR2 SVGAGI. The chain's CDR3 is CASSWMPGTGMELYNEQFF. CDR3 DNA sequence: TGTGCCAGCAGTTGGATGCCAGGGACAGGGATGGAGCTCTACAATGAGCAGTTCTTC.

This clonotype turned up a few times. The chain joins TRBV5-1 to TRBJ2-1; 10 bases are a match to TRBD2. The CDR3 consists of 14 residues. The junction had 3 bases not matched to a gene; V was cut back by 2 bases and J by 7 bases. CDR1 is SGHRS and CDR2 is YFSETQ in the germline V gene. Here the CDR3 reads CASSLPSGGNEQFF. DNA for the CDR3: TGCGCCAGCAGCTTACCTAGCGGGGGTAATGAGCAGTTCTTC.

The gene calls are TRBV10-3 and TRBJ2-3; 9 positions agree with TRBD2. CDR1 and CDR2 (germline): ENHRY, SYGVKD. The CDR3 is made up of 16 amino acids. V trimming: 4 bases; J trimming: 2 bases; junction bases outside the gene matches: 7. The CDR3 loop reads CAISGIAGDITDTQYF. The CDR3 nucleotides read TGTGCCATCAGTGGAATAGCGGGAGACATCACAGATACGCAGTATTTT.

The sample holds many counts of this clonotype. V is TRBV23-1 and J is TRBJ2-3; D is tentatively TRBD1 or TRBD2 (6 bases each). TRBV23-1 is treated as an ORF (open reading frame) with a function not yet certain. Trimming shortened V by 0 bases and J by 5 bases, and 9 bases separated the two germline ends. The CDR3 covers 14 residues. The CDR3 is CASSQSEGEDTQYF. In DNA form, the CDR3 reads TGCGCCAGCAGTCAATCGGAGGGGGAAGATACGCAGTATTTT.

This clonotype was seen a handful of times. The CDR3 coding sequence is TGTGCCAGCAGTTTAGGCAGAGGGGGTGAAAAACTGTTTTTT. It encodes CASSLGRGGEKLFF. This chain uses TRBV28 with TRBJ1-4, with a weak D call TRBD1 (6 bases). From germline, CDR1 is MDHEN and CDR2 SYDVKM. Deletions cut 2 bases from V and 7 bases from J, with 11 bases between. The CDR3 runs to 14 residues.

V and J are TRBV27 and TRBJ2-5; 9 nucleotides align to TRBD2. Germline loops: CDR1 MNHEY, CDR2 SMNVEV (reference sequence). The CDR3 loop spans 15 amino acids. J lost 4 bases, V lost 6 bases, and 9 bases had no gene match. CDR3 bases: TGTGCCAGCAGCCCCCTAGCGGGATGGGGAGAGACCCAGTACTTC. Translating it yields CASSPLAGWGETQYF.

J is TRBJ2-1 and V is TRBV5-6, with D unclear. The CDR3 covers 15 residues. Germline CDR1 and CDR2: SGHDT and YYEEEE. V shed 6 bases and J shed 3 bases, with 16 bases lying between them. The chain's CDR3 is CASIGLGKGYNEQFF. The CDR3 nucleotides read TGTGCCAGCATAGGGCTGGGTAAAGGCTACAATGAGCAGTTCTTC. The whole variable domain, remainder taken from reference TRBV5-6 and TRBJ2-1, is DAGVTQSPTHLIKTRGQQVTLRCSPKSGHDTVSWYQQALGQGPQFIFQYYEEEERQRGNFPDRFSGHQFPNYSSELNVNALLLGDSALYLCASIGLGKGYNEQFFGPGTRLTVL.

The chain recombines TRBV7-8 with TRBJ2-7, with D perhaps given as TRBD1 or TRBD2 (5 bases each). In germline, CDR1 is SGHVS, CDR2 FQNEAQ. V was pared by 1 base and J by 5 bases, with 9 bases between. This CDR3 is built from 13 residues. In DNA form, the CDR3 reads TGTGCCAGCAGCTTAGACCTGGGGGACGAGCAGTACTTC. It specifies CASSLDLGDEQYF.

CDR3 nucleotide sequence: TGTGCCAGCACCCGGACAGCATATAATTCACCCCTCCACTTT. It specifies CASTRTAYNSPLHF. The chain links TRBV28 to TRBJ1-6, with D perhaps matching TRBD1 (6 bases). The V gene lost 7 bases and the J gene lost 4 bases, with 11 bases spanning the gap. Germline CDR1 reads MDHEN; CDR2 reads SYDVKM. The length of the CDR3 is 14 residues.

The rearrangement links TRBV19 to TRBJ2-7; 8 bases agree with TRBD1. The CDR3 spans 16 residues. With V trimmed by 6 bases and J by 2 bases, 12 bases remained unmatched. CDR1 and CDR2 from the germline V gene are LNHDA and SQIVND (reference sequence). The CDR3 region has the DNA TGTGCCAGTAGGGCCGGGACAGGAAAAGGAGCCTACGAGCAGTACTTC. Its protein product is CASRAGTGKGAYEQYF. The complete variable domain, with remaining parts taken from reference TRBV19 and TRBJ2-7, reads DGGITQSPKYLFRKEGQNVTLSCEQNLNHDAMYWYRQDPGQGLRLIYYSQIVNDFQKGDIAEGYSVSREKKESFPLTVTSAQKNPTAFYLCASRAGTGKGAYEQYFGPGTRLTVT.

This clonotype was seen once. V and J are TRBV7-6 and TRBJ2-5; TRBD2 aligns across 9 bases. The J segment lost 2 bases and the V segment lost 4 bases, leaving 14 bases of the junction unmatched. The length of the CDR3 is 18 residues. Germline CDR1 reads SGHVS; CDR2 reads FNYEAQ. CDR3 DNA: TGTGCCAGCAGCTCCTTAAATAGCGGGAGAGGCGGGCAAGAGACCCAGTACTTC. Its translation is CASSSLNSGRGGQETQYF.

This clonotype came up a few times. The genes are TRBV18 and TRBJ2-1; no reliable D call. This CDR3 has 14 residues. Germline CDR1 is KGHSH and CDR2 is LQKENI. The V and J ends lost 3 bases and 6 bases respectively, with 12 bases between them. In DNA, the CDR3 is TGTGCCAGCTCACCCCTATCCTGGGGCAATGAGCAGTTCTTC. It encodes CASSPLSWGNEQFF.

This clonotype was recorded a few times. The chain recombines TRBV7-2 with TRBJ2-3, with D perhaps assigned TRBD1 or TRBD2 (5 bases each). There are 15 residues in the CDR3. V was trimmed by 1 base and J by 6 bases, leaving 14 bases between them. Germline loops: CDR1 SGHTA, CDR2 FQGNSA. The CDR3 nucleotides read TGTGCCAGCAGCTTAGGCGGGCTGGGACCCGATACGCAGTATTTT. Its protein product is CASSLGGLGPDTQYF.

This clonotype was detected a few times. This chain joins TRBV12-3 or TRBV12-4 and TRBJ1-5; 8 nucleotides line up with TRBD1. The CDR3 is 17 residues long. J gave up 0 bases and V 6 bases, and 10 bases lay outside the gene matches. The CDR3 DNA reads TGTGCCAGCAGCTCCGGACAGGGCAAATATAGCAATCAGCCCCAGCATTTT. The encoded protein is CASSSGQGKYSNQPQHF.

The chain has TRBV29-1 and TRBJ2-1; 8 bases match TRBD2. This CDR3 is 12 amino acids long. Germline assignment: CDR1 SQVTM and CDR2 ANQGSEA. The CDR3 spells CGISGNYNEQFF. Written as DNA, the CDR3 is TGCGGTATTAGCGGGAACTACAATGAGCAGTTCTTC.

V and J are TRBV7-2 and TRBJ1-3; 9 bases match TRBD1. Trimming cost V 4 bases and J 9 bases; bases outside gene matches: 7. The germline V gene has CDR1 SGHTA and CDR2 FQGNSA. The CDR3 loop spans 14 amino acids. The DNA for the CDR3 is TGTGCCAGCAGCTCGTTACAGGGGGCGATCACCATATATTTT. Amino acids: CASSSLQGAITIYF.

This clonotype was found a few times. V gene TRBV20-1 combines with J gene TRBJ2-1; either TRBD1 or TRBD2 may supply D (5 bases each). CDR1 DFQATT and CDR2 SNEGSKA come from the germline V gene (reference sequence). The V and J ends lost 4 bases and 9 bases respectively, with 13 bases between them. This CDR3 is 12 amino acids long. In nucleotides, the CDR3 is TGCAGTGCTATAAGGGGAGCAGTTGAGCAGTTCTTC. Translating gives CSAIRGAVEQFF.

The CDR3 region is CSVDGGDRGLLKYRNTEAFF. The CDR3 region has the DNA TGCAGCGTTGACGGAGGGGACAGGGGGCTCCTAAAATACAGGAACACTGAAGCTTTCTTT. J is TRBJ1-1 and V is TRBV29-1; 12 bases fit TRBD1. J lost 1 base, V lost 3 bases, and 18 bases had no gene match. Germline CDR1 reads SQVTM; CDR2 reads ANQGSEA. This CDR3 has 20 amino acids.

This clonotype was counted between two and nine times. V usage is TRBV5-1 and J usage is TRBJ2-3; weak D call: TRBD2 (5 bases). V lost 9 bases and J 5 bases, leaving 16 bases between the germline ends. The CDR3 covers 13 residues. Germline lookup yields CDR1 SGHRS and CDR2 YFSETQ. In DNA form, the CDR3 reads TGCGCCACCCGCCTCCAGGAGGTAGATACGCAGTATTTT. Protein sequence: CATRLQEVDTQYF.

The chain recombines TRBV20-1 with TRBJ2-1, with 10 bases fitting TRBD2. The CDR3 has 17 amino acids. V was pared by 5 bases and J by 4 bases, with 14 bases of the junction left unmatched. From germline, CDR1 is DFQATT and CDR2 SNEGSKA (reference sequence). The CDR3 spells CSALSSGRGVRYNEQFF. Here the CDR3 DNA reads TGCAGTGCTCTCTCTAGCGGGAGAGGAGTACGGTACAATGAGCAGTTCTTC.

Ten or more counts support this clonotype. This sequence joins TRBV5-1 and TRBJ2-5; TRBD1 matches at 7 bases. Germline CDR1 reads SGHRS; CDR2 reads YFSETQ. The CDR3 consists of 13 residues. Losses at the gene ends were 2 bases for V and 5 bases for J; bases not matched to a gene: 3. The CDR3 region is CASSLTGVETQYF. CDR3 coding DNA: TGCGCCAGCAGCTTAACAGGGGTGGAGACCCAGTACTTC. The full variable domain, with the rest looked up from reference TRBV5-1 and TRBJ2-5, is KAGVTQTPRYLIKTRGQQVTLSCSPISGHRSVSWYQQTPGQGLQFLFEYFSETQRNKGNFPGRFSGRQFSNSRSEMNVSTLELGDSALYLCASSLTGVETQYFGPGTRLLVL.

The chain uses TRBV20-1 and TRBJ1-2; possibly TRBD1 for D (5 bases). From germline, CDR1 is DFQATT and CDR2 SNEGSKA (reference sequence). Between the trimmed V and J ends, which lost 5 bases and 1 base, there was a span of 14 bases. The CDR3 consists of 14 residues. CDR3 coding DNA: TGCAGTGCTGGGGGGGGAGAATTTAACTATGGCTACACCTTC. Residues: CSAGGGEFNYGYTF.

This chain joins TRBV12-3 or TRBV12-4 and TRBJ2-3; possibly TRBD1 for D (5 bases). V was clipped by 6 bases and J by 9 bases, with 25 bases between them. The CDR3 spans 16 residues. This CDR3 reads CASSYPLGQGARTQYF. The CDR3 DNA follows: TGTGCCAGCAGCTATCCCTTGGGGCAGGGCGCAAGGACGCAGTATTTT.

This chain connects TRBV12-3 or TRBV12-4 to TRBJ2-3; 16 nucleotides align to TRBD2. Trimming removed 5 bases from V and 4 bases from J; junction bases left unmatched: 3. CDR3 length: 16 residues. The CDR3 sequence is CASSTGLAGGPDTQYF. CDR3 coding DNA: TGTGCCAGCAGTACGGGACTAGCGGGAGGGCCAGATACGCAGTATTTT.

The rearrangement joins TRBV29-1 to TRBJ2-7; possibly TRBD2 for D (5 bases). The CDR3 is 14 residues long. Germline lookup yields CDR1 SQVTM and CDR2 ANQGSEA. Trimming left V 5 bases short and J 7 bases short, with 21 bases between. The CDR3 sequence: CSVLSPKTGGEQYF. CDR3 coding DNA: TGCAGCGTTCTATCCCCCAAGACTGGAGGAGAGCAGTACTTC.

This chain uses TRBV12-3 or TRBV12-4 with TRBJ2-1; 7 positions match TRBD2. The CDR3 has 13 residues. J gave up 9 bases and V 3 bases, and 5 bases lay outside the gene matches. The DNA for the CDR3 is TGTGCCAGCAGTTTGGGCGGGAGAACTGAGCAGTTCTTC. It translates to CASSLGGRTEQFF.

This clonotype was seen only a few times. The chain combines TRBV20-1 with TRBJ2-3; perhaps TRBD2 as D (7 bases). The CDR3 is 14 amino acids. Germline V CDR1 and CDR2: DFQATT, SNEGSKA (reference sequence). The V end lost 6 bases, the J end lost 2 bases, and 15 bases lay between the germline ends. This CDR3 reads CSADSGDSTDTQYF. The DNA of the CDR3 is TGCAGTGCGGACAGCGGGGACTCCACAGATACGCAGTATTTT.

This clonotype was detected ten times or more. This sequence joins TRBV9 and TRBJ2-3; D call uncertain. This CDR3 contains 14 residues. Trimming removed 3 bases from V and 5 bases from J, with 13 bases in between. Looked up from germline, CDR1 is SGDLS and CDR2 is YYNGEE. The CDR3 DNA reads TGTGCCAGCAGCGCCGTAGCCCTGGGAGATACGCAGTATTTT. It translates to CASSAVALGDTQYF.

In this sample, this clonotype turned up a few times. In DNA form, the CDR3 reads TGCGCCAGCAGCCAAGATCTTGTAGGGGGCTCTGGGGCCAACGTCCTGACTTTC. Translation: CASSQDLVGGSGANVLTF. This chain connects TRBV4-3 to TRBJ2-6; D may be TRBD1 (6 bases). Germline V lookup: CDR1 LGHNA, CDR2 YSLEER. V was clipped by 0 bases and J by 0 bases, with 12 bases between them. CDR3 length: 18 residues.

This clonotype was recorded a few times. V gene TRBV6-5 combines with J gene TRBJ2-3, with D tentatively TRBD2 (6 bases). The CDR3 is 16 residues long. The V gene lost 2 bases and the J gene lost 3 bases, with 15 bases spanning the gap. Germline CDR1 reads MNHEY; CDR2 reads SVGAGI. The CDR3 DNA follows: TGTGCCAGCAGTTACCACCGGGAGCTTAGAACAGATACGCAGTATTTT. Its translation is CASSYHRELRTDTQYF.

The chain joins TRBV5-6 to TRBJ2-2; D uncertain. V dropped 5 bases and J dropped 4 bases, with 9 bases sitting between them. Germline-derived CDR1 and CDR2 are SGHDT and YYEEEE. CDR3 length equals 13 residues. The CDR3: CASSPAVTGELFF. CDR3 bases: TGTGCCAGCAGTCCCGCCGTCACCGGGGAGCTGTTTTTT.